This paragraph covers one TCR beta chain sequence. Possible read error: a much larger clone is one base away. The data derive from a study of patients with pleural tuberculosis. The germline V gene has CDR1 MGHRA and CDR2 YSYEKL. This CDR3 region has 15 residues. MiXCR, run by TCRdb on the reads, gives a single entry per CDR3 protein. This sample has about 50,000 distinct CDR3 sequences, with approximately 7.5% found just once. V usage is TRBV4-1 and J usage is TRBJ2-1, with 12 bases matching TRBD2. The sequence derives from a human donor with pleural tuberculosis. Here the CDR3 reads CASRQALAGGNEQFF. CDR3 sequence (DNA): TGCGCCAGCAGGCAAGCTCTAGCGGGAGGGAATGAGCAGTTCTTC.